The subject of this entry is one T cell receptor beta chain. The antigen is not known. Assay used: immunoSEQ multiplex PCR; TCRdb lists only in-frame clones, some missing. Among some 2,200 clones listed, roughly 77% were seen once. The sample's time point: 2015-2016 season, pre-vaccination. Vaccine contraindications, substance abuse, HIV/AIDS, active malignancy and active illness excluded donors. The data are from a study of follicular helper T cells after annual influenza vaccination. Across the study: Some donors were sampled over the 2013-2014, 2014-2015 and 2015-2016 vaccinations.

Germline-derived CDR1 and CDR2 are SGHTA and FQGNSA. There are 14 residues in the CDR3. The germline V and J ends were trimmed by 6 bases and 2 bases, with 13 bases remaining between them. Study outcomes and limitations: Rare clonotypes were missed; only about 9.5-23% of cells gave TCRB.

The input for sequencing was CXCR5+ CD38+ circulating T follicular helper cells from blood, taken on the day of influenza vaccination. The sample's subset: circulating Tfh, non-naive CD4+CXCR5+PD-1+ (ICOS+CD38+ or ICOS-CD38-). J is TRBJ1-1 and V is TRBV7-2; no firm D call. This receptor was taken from an adult who received the influenza vaccine. Written as DNA, the CDR3 is TGTGCCAGCAGACGATCCTCGGTAAACACTGAAGCTTTCTTT. It translates to CASRRSSVNTEAFF.